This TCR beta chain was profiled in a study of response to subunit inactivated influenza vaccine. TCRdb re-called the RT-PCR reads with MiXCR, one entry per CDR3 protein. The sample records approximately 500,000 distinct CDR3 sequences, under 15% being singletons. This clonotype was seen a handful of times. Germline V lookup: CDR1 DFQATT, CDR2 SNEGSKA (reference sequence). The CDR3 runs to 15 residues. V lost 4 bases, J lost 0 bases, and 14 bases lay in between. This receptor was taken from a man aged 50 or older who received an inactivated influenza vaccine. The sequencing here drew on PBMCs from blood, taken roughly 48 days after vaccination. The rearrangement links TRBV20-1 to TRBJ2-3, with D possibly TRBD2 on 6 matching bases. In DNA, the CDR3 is TGCAGTGCTAATCAGGGACTGCTGAGCACAGATACGCAGTATTTT. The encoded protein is CSANQGLLSTDTQYF.